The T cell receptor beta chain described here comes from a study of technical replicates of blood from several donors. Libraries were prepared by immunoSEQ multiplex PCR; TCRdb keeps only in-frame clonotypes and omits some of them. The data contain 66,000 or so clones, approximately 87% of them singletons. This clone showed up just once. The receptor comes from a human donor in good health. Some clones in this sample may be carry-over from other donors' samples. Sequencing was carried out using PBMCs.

The CDR3 nucleotides are TGTGCCAGCAGCTACGGTAGTAATGAAAAACTGTTTTTT. Protein product: CASSYGSNEKLFF. The gene calls are TRBV7-2 and TRBJ1-4; D is undetermined. The germline V gene encodes CDR1 SGHTA and CDR2 FQGNSA. The CDR3 is 13 residues long. Trimming stripped 4 bases from V and 4 bases from J, with 7 bases between.